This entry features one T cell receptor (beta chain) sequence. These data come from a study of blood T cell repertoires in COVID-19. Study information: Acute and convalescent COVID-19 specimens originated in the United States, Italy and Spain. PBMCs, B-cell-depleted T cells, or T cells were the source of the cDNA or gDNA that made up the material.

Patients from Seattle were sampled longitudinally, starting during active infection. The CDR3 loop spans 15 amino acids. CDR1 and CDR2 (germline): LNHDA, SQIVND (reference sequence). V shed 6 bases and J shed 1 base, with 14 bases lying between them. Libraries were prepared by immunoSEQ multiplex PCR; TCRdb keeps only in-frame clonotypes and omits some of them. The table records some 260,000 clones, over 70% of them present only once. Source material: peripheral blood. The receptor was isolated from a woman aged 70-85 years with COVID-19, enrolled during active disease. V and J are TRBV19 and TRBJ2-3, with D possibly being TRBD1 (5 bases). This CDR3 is CASRGPGPGTDTQYF. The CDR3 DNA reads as TGTGCCAGTAGGGGGCCCGGGCCAGGCACAGATACGCAGTATTTT.